One T cell receptor beta chain is described in this entry. All recovered Cohort 3 donors got two negative PCRs, got clearance, or saw symptom resolution. The source of the sample is a study of blood T cell repertoires in COVID-19. Study-wide background: Material from acute and convalescent COVID-19 was sourced from the United States, Italy and Spain. Nucleic acid was either cDNA or gDNA, and it came from T cells, B-cell-depleted T cells, or PBMCs.

As handled by the study authors: Reference gene primers were amplified, and this amplification served to estimate nucleated cell counts. Clones were read by immunoSEQ multiplex PCR, and TCRdb kept only the in-frame ones, dropping some. The V and J calls and clone size were taken over from that table, and D and trimming were inferred from the DNA. The table records around 300,000 clones, over 85% of them present only once. The germline gives CDR1 SGHVS, CDR2 FQNEAQ. The CDR3 loop spans 15 amino acids. Trimming at V came to 2 bases and at J to 12 bases, leaving 11 bases not matched to a gene. The V gene is TRBV7-8, the J gene TRBJ2-1, with 9 bases aligning to TRBD1. Input material: PBMCs or T cells enriched from blood (not recorded which). This clonotype was obtained from a woman younger than 45 who had recovered from COVID-19. The CDR3: CASSLLGQGTSGQFF. CDR3 coding DNA: TGTGCCAGCAGCTTATTGGGACAGGGTACCTCTGGGCAGTTCTTC.